This T cell receptor beta chain was sequenced for a study of blood T cell repertoires in COVID-19. Per the original methods: Reference gene primer amplification gave nucleated cell count estimates. Assay: immunoSEQ multiplex PCR; the TCRdb copy retains only in-frame clones and omits some. From that table come the V and J calls and clone size; the DNA was used to work out D and trimming. The sample shows 50,000 to 75,000 clones, about 78% of them seen only once. There are 17 residues in the CDR3. V was clipped by 0 bases and J by 5 bases; unmatched bases: 8. CDR1 is SGDLS and CDR2 is YYNGEE in the germline V gene.

The V call is TRBV9, the J call TRBJ2-1; 10 positions agree with TRBD2. Sequenced sample: peripheral blood. The clonotype originates from an elderly woman with acute or convalescent COVID-19. This chain's CDR3 is CASSVGRTSGAHNEQFF. DNA for the CDR3: TGTGCCAGCAGCGTAGGACGGACTAGCGGAGCCCACAATGAGCAGTTCTTC.